This T cell receptor beta chain comes out of a study of CD8 T cells in Susac syndrome. General observations from the study: The TCR sequencing and HLA analysis in the study involved a relatively small number of individuals, as the study acknowledged.

The authors reverse transcribed about 0.5 to 1 ug RNA with random hexamers. The immunoSEQ assay covered 54 Vbeta and 13 Jbeta segments for CDR3. TCRdb called the immunoSEQ multiplex PCR reads again in MiXCR, with one record for every CDR3 protein. The profile shows 150,000 to 200,000 distinct CDR3 sequences, over 85% of them singletons. On this clonotype: Its antigen is unknown.

The V end lost 7 bases, the J end lost 6 bases, and 12 bases lay between the germline ends. CDR1 and CDR2 (germline): LNHDA, SQIVND (reference sequence). The length of the CDR3 is 12 residues. This receptor was identified in a human donor in good health. The rearrangement joins TRBV19 to TRBJ1-2; D possibly corresponds to TRBD1 (5 bases). The sequencing input was CD4+ T cells from PBMCs. The CDR3 loop is CASTQLGDGYTF. Here the CDR3 DNA reads TGTGCCAGTACCCAATTGGGGGATGGCTACACCTTC.